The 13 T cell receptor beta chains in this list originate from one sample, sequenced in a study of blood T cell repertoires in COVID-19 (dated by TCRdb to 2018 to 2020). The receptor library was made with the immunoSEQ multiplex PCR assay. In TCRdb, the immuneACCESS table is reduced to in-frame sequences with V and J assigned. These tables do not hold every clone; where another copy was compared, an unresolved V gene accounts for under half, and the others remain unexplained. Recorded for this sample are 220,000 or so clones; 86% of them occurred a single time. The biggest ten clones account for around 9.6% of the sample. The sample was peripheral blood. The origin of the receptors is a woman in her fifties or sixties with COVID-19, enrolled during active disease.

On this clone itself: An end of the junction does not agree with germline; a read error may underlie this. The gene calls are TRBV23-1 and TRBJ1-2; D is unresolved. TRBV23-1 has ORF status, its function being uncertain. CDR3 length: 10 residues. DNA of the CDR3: TGCGCCAGCAGTCAAATGAACAGACAATTC. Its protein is CASSQMNRQF.

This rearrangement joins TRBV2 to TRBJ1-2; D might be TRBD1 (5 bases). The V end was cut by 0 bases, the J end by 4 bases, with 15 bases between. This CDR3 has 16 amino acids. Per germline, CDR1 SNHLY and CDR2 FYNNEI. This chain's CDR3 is CASSEAGMGGFYGYTF. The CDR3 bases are TGTGCCAGCAGTGAAGCGGGTATGGGGGGGTTCTATGGCTACACCTTC.

In DNA, the CDR3 is TGTGCCAGCAGTCCCGGGGGGGCCGATGAGCAGTTCTTC. It encodes CASSPGGADEQFF. This rearrangement joins TRBV12-3 or TRBV12-4 to TRBJ2-1; the match to TRBD2 covers 8 bases. The CDR3 spans 13 residues. With 5 bases clipped from V and 8 bases from J, the junction kept 5 bases outside the gene matches.

The CDR3 loop reads CASTDEGNIQYF. As DNA, the CDR3 is TGTGCCAGTACCGATGAGGGAAACATTCAGTACTTC. V and J are TRBV19 and TRBJ2-4; maybe TRBD2 (5 bases). Per the germline V gene, CDR1 is LNHDA and CDR2 is SQIVND (reference sequence). The ends were cut back, 7 bases at V and 6 bases at J, with 10 bases in the middle. The CDR3 has 12 residues.

The CDR3: CAWSVEVSTDTQYF. The CDR3 DNA reads TGTGCCTGGAGTGTAGAGGTCTCCACAGATACGCAGTATTTT. This chain connects TRBV30 to TRBJ2-3; D not certain. CDR3 length: 14 amino acids. Trimming took 0 bases from V and 2 from J, leaving 9 bases between them. CDR1 is GTSNPN, CDR2 SVGIG, per germline (reference sequence).

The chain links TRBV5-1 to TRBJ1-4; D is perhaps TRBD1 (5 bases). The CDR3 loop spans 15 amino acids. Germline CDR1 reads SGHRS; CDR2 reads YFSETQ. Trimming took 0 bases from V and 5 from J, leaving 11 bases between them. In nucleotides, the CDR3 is TGCGCCAGCAGCTTGGCCGATCGGGGGAATGAAAAACTGTTTTTT. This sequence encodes CASSLADRGNEKLFF.

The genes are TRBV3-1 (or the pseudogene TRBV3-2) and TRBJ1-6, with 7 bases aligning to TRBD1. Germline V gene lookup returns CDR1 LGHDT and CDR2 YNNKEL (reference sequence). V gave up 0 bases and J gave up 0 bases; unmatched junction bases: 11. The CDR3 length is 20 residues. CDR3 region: CASSQDRADRSSSYNSPLHF. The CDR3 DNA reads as TGTGCCAGCAGCCAAGATAGGGCGGACAGGTCGAGCTCCTATAATTCACCCCTCCACTTT.

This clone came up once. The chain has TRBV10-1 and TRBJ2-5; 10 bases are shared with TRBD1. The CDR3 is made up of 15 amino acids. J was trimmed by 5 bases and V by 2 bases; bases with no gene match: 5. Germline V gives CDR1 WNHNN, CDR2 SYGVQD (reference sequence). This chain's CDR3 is CASSERTGGQETQYF. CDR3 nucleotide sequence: TGCGCCAGCAGTGAGCGGACAGGGGGGCAGGAGACCCAGTACTTC.

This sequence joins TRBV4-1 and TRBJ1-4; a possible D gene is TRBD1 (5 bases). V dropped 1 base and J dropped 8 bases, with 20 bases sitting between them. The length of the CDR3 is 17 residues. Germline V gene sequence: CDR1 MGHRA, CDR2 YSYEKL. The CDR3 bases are TGCGCCAGCAGCCAAGCGGCGGGGACCCCTAAGGAGGAAAAACTGTTTTTT. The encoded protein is CASSQAAGTPKEEKLFF.

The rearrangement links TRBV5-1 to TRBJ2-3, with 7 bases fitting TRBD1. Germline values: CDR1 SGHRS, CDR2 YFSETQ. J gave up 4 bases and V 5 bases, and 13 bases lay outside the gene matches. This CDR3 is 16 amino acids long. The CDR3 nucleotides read TGCGCCAGCAGTGGGTCCCTCTACCAGGGGGCAGATACGCAGTATTTT. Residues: CASSGSLYQGADTQYF.

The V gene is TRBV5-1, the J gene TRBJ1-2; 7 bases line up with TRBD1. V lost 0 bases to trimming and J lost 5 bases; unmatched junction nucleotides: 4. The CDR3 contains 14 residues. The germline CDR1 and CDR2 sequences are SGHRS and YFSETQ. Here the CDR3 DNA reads TGCGCCAGCAGCTTGGGGGACAGACCATATGGCTACACCTTC. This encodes CASSLGDRPYGYTF.

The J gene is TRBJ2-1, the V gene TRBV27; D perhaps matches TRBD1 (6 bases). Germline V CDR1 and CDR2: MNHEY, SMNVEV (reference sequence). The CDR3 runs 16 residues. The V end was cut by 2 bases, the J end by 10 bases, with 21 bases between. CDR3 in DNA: TGTGCCAGCAGTTTAGACCACAGAGGGGGAAAATACGAGCAGTTCTTC. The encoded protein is CASSLDHRGGKYEQFF.

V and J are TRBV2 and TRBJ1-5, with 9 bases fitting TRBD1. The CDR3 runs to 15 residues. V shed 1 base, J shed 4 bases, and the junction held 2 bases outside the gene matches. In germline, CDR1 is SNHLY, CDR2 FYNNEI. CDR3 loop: CASSEGGQGNQPQHF. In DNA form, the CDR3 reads TGTGCCAGCAGTGAAGGGGGACAGGGTAATCAGCCCCAGCATTTT.